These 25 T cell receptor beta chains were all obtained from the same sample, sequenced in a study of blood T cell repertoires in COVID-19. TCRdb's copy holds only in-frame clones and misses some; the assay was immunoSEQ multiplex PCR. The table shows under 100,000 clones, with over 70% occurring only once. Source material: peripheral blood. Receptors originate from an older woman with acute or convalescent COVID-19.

CDR3 protein: CAWSVLERAGELFF. For the CDR3, the DNA is TGTGCCTGGAGTGTGCTTGAGAGAGCCGGGGAGCTGTTTTTT. The V gene is TRBV30, the J gene TRBJ2-2; D not certain. Trimming shortened V by 0 bases and J by 6 bases, and 11 bases separated the two germline ends. The CDR3 runs to 14 residues. Germline lookup yields CDR1 GTSNPN and CDR2 SVGIG (reference sequence). The full variable domain, its missing parts supplied by reference TRBV30 and TRBJ2-2, is SQTIHQWPATLVQPVGSPLSLECTVEGTSNPNLYWYRQAAGRGLQLLFYSVGIGQISSEVPQNLSASRPQDRQFILSSKKLLLSDSGFYLCAWSVLERAGELFFGEGSRLTVL.

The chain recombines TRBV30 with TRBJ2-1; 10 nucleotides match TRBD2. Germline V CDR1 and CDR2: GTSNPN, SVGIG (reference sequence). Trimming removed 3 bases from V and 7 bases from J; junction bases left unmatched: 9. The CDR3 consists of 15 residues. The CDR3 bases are TGTGCCTGGAGGGGGGGGAGCGGGAGGGGGAATGAGCAGTTCTTC. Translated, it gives CAWRGGSGRGNEQFF.

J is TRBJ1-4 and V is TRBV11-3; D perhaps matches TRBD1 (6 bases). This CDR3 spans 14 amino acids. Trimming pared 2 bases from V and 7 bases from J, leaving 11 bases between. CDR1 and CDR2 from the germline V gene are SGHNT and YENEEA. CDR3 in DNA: TGTGCCAGCAGCTTATCAGGGACATCTGAAAAACTGTTTTTT. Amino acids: CASSLSGTSEKLFF. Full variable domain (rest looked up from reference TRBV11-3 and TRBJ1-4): EAGVVQSPRYKIIEKKQPVAFWCNPISGHNTLYWYLQNLGQGPELLIRYENEEAVDDSQLPKDRFSAERLKGVDSTLKIQPAELGDSAVYLCASSLSGTSEKLFFGSGTQLSVL.

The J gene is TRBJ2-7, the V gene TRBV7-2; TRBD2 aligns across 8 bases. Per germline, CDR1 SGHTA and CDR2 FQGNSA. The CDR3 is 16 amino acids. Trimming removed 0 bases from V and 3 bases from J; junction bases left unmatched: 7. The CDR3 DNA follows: TGTGCCAGCAGCTTAGCGCCCCCGGGGGGGGTCTACGAGCAGTACTTC. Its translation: CASSLAPPGGVYEQYF.

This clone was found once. CDR3 region: CAWNSRDIYGYTF. CDR3 nucleotide sequence: TGTGCCTGGAACTCACGGGACATCTATGGCTACACCTTC. This chain joins TRBV30 and TRBJ1-2; D possibly corresponds to TRBD1 (6 bases). Germline values: CDR1 GTSNPN, CDR2 SVGIG (reference sequence). The CDR3 is 13 residues long. The V end was cut by 4 bases, the J end by 4 bases, with 13 bases between.

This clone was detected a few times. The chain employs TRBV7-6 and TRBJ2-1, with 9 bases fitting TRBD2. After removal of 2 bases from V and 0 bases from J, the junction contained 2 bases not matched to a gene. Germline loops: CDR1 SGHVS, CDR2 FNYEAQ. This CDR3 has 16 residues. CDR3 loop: CASSLSGGSSYNEQFF. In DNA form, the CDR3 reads TGTGCCAGCAGCTTAAGCGGGGGGAGCTCCTACAATGAGCAGTTCTTC.

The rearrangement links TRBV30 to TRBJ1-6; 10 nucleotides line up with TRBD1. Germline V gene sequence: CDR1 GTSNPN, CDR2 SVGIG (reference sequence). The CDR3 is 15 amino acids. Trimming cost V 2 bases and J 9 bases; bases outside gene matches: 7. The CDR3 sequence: CAWSRPGQGLSPLHF. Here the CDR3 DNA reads TGTGCCTGGAGTAGGCCGGGACAGGGGCTTTCACCCCTCCACTTT. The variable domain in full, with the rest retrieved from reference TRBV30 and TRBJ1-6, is SQTIHQWPATLVQPVGSPLSLECTVEGTSNPNLYWYRQAAGRGLQLLFYSVGIGQISSEVPQNLSASRPQDRQFILSSKKLLLSDSGFYLCAWSRPGQGLSPLHFGNGTRLTVT.

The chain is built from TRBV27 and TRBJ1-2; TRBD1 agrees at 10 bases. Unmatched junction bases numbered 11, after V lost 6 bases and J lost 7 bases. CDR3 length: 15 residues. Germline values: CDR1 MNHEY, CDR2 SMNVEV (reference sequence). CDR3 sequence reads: CASRYPTGGIGGYTF. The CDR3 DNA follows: TGTGCCAGCAGATACCCGACAGGGGGCATAGGTGGCTACACCTTC.

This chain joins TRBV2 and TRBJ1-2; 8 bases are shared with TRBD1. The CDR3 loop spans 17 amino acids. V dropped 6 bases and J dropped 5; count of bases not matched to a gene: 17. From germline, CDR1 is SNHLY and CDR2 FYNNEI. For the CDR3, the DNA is TGTGCCAGCAGCGATCTGCCTCGACAGGGGTTAGGTTATGGCTACACCTTC. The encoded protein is CASSDLPRQGLGYGYTF.

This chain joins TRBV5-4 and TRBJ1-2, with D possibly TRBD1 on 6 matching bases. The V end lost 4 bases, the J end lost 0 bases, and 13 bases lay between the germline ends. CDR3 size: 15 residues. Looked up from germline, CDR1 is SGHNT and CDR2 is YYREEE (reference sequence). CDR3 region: CASSQRTEPNYGYTF. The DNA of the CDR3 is TGTGCCAGCAGCCAGAGGACAGAGCCTAACTATGGCTACACCTTC.

CDR3 in DNA: TGTGCCAGCAGCTTAGATCTGCGGAGGGAAAATGAGCAGTTCTTC. Its protein product is CASSLDLRRENEQFF. V gene TRBV11-3 combines with J gene TRBJ2-1; a weak D match, TRBD2 (6 bases). The CDR3 sequence is 15 residues long. Germline V gene sequence: CDR1 SGHNT, CDR2 YENEEA. Trimming took off 0 bases at V and 7 bases at J, with 13 bases between the two ends.

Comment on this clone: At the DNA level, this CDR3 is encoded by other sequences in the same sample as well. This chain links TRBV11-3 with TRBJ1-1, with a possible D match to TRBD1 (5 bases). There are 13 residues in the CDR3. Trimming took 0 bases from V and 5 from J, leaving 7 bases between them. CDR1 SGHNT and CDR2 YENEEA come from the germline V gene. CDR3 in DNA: TGTGCCAGCAGCTTAGATCGGGGGACTGAAGCTTTCTTT. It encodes CASSLDRGTEAFF.

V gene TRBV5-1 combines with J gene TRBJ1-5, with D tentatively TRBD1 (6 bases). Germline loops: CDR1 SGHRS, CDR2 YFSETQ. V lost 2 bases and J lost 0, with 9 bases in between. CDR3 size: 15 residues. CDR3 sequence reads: CASSFEGDSNQPQHF. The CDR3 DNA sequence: TGCGCCAGCAGCTTTGAGGGGGATAGCAATCAGCCCCAGCATTTT. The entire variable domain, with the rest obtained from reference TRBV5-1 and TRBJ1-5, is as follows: KAGVTQTPRYLIKTRGQQVTLSCSPISGHRSVSWYQQTPGQGLQFLFEYFSETQRNKGNFPGRFSGRQFSNSRSEMNVSTLELGDSALYLCASSFEGDSNQPQHFGDGTRLSIL.

Here the CDR3 DNA reads TGTGCCAGCAGCCCCTCGGGGACAGCACCGGGCTATGGCTACACCTTC. Its protein product is CASSPSGTAPGYGYTF. This sequence joins TRBV7-3 and TRBJ1-2, with 7 bases fitting TRBD1. V was clipped by 5 bases and J by 4 bases; unmatched bases: 13. Germline V lookup: CDR1 SGHTA, CDR2 FQGTGA. The CDR3 extends over 16 amino acids.

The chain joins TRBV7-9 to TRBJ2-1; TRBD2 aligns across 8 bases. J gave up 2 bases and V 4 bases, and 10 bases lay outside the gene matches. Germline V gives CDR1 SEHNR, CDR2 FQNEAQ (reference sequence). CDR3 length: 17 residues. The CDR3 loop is CASSSPSSGGAYNEQFF. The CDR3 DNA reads TGTGCCAGCAGCTCCCCATCCTCGGGGGGGGCCTACAATGAGCAGTTCTTC.

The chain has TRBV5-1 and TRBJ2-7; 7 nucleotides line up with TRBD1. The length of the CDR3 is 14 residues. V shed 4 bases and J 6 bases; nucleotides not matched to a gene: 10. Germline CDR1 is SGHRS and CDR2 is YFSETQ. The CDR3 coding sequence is TGCGCCAGCAGCCCCCCGGGACAGCATTCCGAGCAGTACTTC. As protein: CASSPPGQHSEQYF.

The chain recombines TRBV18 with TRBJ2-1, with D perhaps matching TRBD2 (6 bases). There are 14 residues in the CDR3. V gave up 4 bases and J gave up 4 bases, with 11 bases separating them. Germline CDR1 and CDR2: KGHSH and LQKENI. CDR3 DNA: TGTGCCAGCTCACGGGGGGATTTTTACAATGAGCAGTTCTTC. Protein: CASSRGDFYNEQFF.

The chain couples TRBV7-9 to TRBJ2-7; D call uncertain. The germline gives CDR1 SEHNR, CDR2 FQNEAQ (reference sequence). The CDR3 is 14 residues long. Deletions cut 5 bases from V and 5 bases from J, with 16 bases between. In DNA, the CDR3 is TGTGCCAGCAGCCTCCGGCAAGACTTCGACGAGCAGTACTTC. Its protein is CASSLRQDFDEQYF.

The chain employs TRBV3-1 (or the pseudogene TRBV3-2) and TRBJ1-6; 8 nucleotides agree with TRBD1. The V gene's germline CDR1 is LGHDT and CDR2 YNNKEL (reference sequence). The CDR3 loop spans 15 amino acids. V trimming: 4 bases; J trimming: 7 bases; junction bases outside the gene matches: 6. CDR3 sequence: CASSLPGGANSPLHF. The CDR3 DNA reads TGTGCCAGCAGCCTTCCAGGGGGCGCGAATTCACCCCTCCACTTT.

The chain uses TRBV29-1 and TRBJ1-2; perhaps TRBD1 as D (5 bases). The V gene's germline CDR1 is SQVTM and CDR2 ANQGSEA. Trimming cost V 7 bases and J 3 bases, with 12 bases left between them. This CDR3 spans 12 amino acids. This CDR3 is CSAWGGDYGYTF. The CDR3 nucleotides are TGCAGCGCTTGGGGAGGGGACTATGGCTACACCTTC.

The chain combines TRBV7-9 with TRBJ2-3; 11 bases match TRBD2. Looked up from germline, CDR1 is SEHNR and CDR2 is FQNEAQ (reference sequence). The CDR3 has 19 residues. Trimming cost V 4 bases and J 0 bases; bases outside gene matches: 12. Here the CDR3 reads CASSSPLGLAGGSTDTQYF. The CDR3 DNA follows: TGTGCCAGCAGCTCACCCCTTGGGCTAGCGGGGGGCAGCACAGATACGCAGTATTTT.

The CDR3 DNA reads as TGTGCCAGCAGCTCCCCCTCTACCGGGGAGCTGTTTTTT. This sequence encodes CASSSPSTGELFF. The J gene is TRBJ2-2, the V gene TRBV13, with D uncertain. The germline V gene has CDR1 PRHDT and CDR2 FYEKMQ (reference sequence). The CDR3 consists of 13 residues. With 4 bases removed from V and 5 bases from J, the gap between germline ends came to 8 bases.

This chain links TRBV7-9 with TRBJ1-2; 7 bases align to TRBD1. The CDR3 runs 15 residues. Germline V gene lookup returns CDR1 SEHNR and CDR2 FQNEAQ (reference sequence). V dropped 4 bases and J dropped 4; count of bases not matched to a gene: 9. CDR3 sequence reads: CASSSQQGSAYGYTF. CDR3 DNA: TGTGCCAGCAGCTCGCAACAGGGGAGCGCCTATGGCTACACCTTC.

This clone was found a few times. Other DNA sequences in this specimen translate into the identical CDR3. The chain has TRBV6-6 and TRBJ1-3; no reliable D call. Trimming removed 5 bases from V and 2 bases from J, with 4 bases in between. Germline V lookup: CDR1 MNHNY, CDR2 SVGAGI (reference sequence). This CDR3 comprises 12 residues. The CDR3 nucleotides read TGTGCCAGCAGTCCTACTGGAAACACCATATATTTT. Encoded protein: CASSPTGNTIYF.

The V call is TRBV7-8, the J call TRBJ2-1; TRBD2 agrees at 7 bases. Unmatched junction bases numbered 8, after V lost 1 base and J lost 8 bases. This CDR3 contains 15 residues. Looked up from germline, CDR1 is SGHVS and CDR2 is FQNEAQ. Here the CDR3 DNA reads TGTGCCAGCAGCTTAGGTGGGAGGGCCTGGGATGAGCAGTTCTTC. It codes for CASSLGGRAWDEQFF.